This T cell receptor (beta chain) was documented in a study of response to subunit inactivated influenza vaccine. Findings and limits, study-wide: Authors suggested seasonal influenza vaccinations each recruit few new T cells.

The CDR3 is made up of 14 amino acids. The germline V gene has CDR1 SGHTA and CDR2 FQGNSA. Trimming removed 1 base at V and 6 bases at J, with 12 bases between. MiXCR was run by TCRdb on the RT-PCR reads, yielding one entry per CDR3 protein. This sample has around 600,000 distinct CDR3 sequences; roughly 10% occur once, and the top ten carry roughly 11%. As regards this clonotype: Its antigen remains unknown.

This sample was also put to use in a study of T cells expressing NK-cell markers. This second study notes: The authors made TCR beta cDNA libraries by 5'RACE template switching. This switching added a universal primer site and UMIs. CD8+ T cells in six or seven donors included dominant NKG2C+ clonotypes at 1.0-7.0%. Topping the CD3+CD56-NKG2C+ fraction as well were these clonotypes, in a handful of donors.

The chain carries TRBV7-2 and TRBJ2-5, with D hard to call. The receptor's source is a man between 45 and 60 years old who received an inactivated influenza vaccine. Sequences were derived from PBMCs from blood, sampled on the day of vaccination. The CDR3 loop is CASSLVDARQTQYF. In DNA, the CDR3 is TGTGCCAGCAGCTTAGTAGATGCGCGACAGACCCAGTACTTC.